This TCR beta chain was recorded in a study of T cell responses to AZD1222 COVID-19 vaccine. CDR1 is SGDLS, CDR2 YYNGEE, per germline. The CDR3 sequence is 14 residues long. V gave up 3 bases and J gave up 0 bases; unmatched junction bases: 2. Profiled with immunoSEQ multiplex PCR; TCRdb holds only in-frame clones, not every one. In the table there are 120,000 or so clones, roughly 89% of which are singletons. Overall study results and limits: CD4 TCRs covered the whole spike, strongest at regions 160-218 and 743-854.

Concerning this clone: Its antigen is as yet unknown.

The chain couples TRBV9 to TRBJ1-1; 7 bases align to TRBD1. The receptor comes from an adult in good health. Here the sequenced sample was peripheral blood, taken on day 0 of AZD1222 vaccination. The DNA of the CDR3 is TGTGCCAGCAGCGCGGGACAGCTGAACACTGAAGCTTTCTTT. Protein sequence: CASSAGQLNTEAFF. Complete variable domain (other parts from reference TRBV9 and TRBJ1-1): DSGVTQTPKHLITATGQRVTLRCSPRSGDLSVYWYQQSLDQGLQFLIQYYNGEERAKGNILERFSAQQFPDLHSELNLSSLELGDSALYFCASSAGQLNTEAFFGQGTRLTVV.